Listed below are T cell receptor beta chains from one sample, sequenced in a study of blood T cells in healthy people across ages. TCRdb reprocessed the 5' RACE reads with MiXCR, giving one entry per CDR3 protein. Among some 1.8 million distinct CDR3 sequences listed, 39% were seen once. The sample consisted of blood. All receptors derive from a human donor in good health. Both conserved end residues are trimmed from each CDR3.

v_gene	j_gene	len	CDR3aa
TRBV7-2	TRBJ1-5	11	ASSLGRGQPQH
TRBV7-2	TRBJ2-1	15	ASSLLPATSSYNEQF
TRBV5-4	TRBJ2-3	13	ASSPTGEGGDTQY
TRBV9	TRBJ2-7	13	ASSVGLPGSYEQY
TRBV7-8	TRBJ1-5	12	ASSLAASYQPQH
TRBV24-1	TRBJ2-5	14	ATSEDRVGFQETQY
TRBV21-1	TRBJ2-7	11	ASSKGRTNEQY
TRBV28	.	13	ASTIHHNGLSEQY
TRBV11-2	TRBJ2-3	15	ASSILAGRNLVDTQY
TRBV3-1	TRBJ1-2	13	ASSQGAGTHYGYT
TRBV11-2	TRBJ2-1	16	ASSLDRGPSDSYNEQF
TRBV5-5	TRBJ1-5	14	ASSLDPGPSNQPQH
TRBV29-1	TRBJ2-3	10	SASVGTDTQY
TRBV5-6	TRBJ2-7	14	ASSLGGGQGAYEQY
TRBV7-2	TRBJ2-5	10	ASSRRERAQY
TRBV28	TRBJ2-5	12	ASSSPRTTETQY
TRBV9	TRBJ2-3	12	ASSGATGTDTQY
TRBV20-1	TRBJ2-4	13	SARHLRLGRGEQY
TRBV20-1	TRBJ2-7	11	SARGQAPYEQY
TRBV2	TRBJ1-5	12	ASSTPGSNQPQH
TRBV9	TRBJ2-1	13	ASSVGSRGFNEQF
TRBV25-1	TRBJ2-7	14	ASSESGTPGLYEQY
TRBV6-2/TRBV6-3	TRBJ1-5	12	ASAGTGGGQPQH